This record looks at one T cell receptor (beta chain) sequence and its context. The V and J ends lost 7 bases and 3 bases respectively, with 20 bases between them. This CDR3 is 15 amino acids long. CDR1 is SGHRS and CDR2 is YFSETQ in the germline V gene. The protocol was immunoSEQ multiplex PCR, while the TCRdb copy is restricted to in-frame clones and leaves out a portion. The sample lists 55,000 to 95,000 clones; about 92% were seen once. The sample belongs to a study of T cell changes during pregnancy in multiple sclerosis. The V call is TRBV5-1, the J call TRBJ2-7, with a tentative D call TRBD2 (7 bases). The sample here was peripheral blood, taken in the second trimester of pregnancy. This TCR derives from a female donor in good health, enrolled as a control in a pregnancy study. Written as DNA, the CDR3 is TGCGCCAGCGGTACTCCGAAGGGGGGGGGCTACGAGCAGTACTTC. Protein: CASGTPKGGGYEQYF.